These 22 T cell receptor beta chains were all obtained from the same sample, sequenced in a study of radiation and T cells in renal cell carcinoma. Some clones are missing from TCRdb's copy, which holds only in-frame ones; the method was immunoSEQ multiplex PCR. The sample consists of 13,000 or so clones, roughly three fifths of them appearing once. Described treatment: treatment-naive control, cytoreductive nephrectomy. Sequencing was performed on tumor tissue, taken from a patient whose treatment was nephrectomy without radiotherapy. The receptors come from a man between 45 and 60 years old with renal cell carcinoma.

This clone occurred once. Here the CDR3 reads CASSLYYGYTF. The CDR3, as DNA: TGTGCCAGCAGCTTGTACTATGGCTACACCTTC. The chain has TRBV5-4 and TRBJ1-2; D is undetermined. Trimming cost V 1 base and J 3 bases, with 1 base left between them. This CDR3 has 11 residues. Per germline, CDR1 SGHNT and CDR2 YYREEE (reference sequence). Complete variable domain (other parts from reference TRBV5-4 and TRBJ1-2): ETGVTQSPTHLIKTRGQQVTLRCSSQSGHNTVSWYQQALGQGPQFIFQYYREEENGRGNFPPRFSGLQFPNYSSELNVNALELDDSALYLCASSLYYGYTFGSGTRLTVV.

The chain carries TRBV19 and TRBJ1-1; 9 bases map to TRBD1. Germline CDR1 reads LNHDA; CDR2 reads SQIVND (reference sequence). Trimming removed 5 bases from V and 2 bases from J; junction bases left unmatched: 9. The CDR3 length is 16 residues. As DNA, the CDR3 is TGTGCCAGTAGTCTGGGACAGGGTAGAGTTAACACTGAAGCTTTCTTT. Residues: CASSLGQGRVNTEAFF.

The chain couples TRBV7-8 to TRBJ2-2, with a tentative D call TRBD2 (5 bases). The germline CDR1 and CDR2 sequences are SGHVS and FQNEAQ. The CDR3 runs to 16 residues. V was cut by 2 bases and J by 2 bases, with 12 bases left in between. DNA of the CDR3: TGTGCCAGCAGCTTACGGAGGCTTGTTAACACCGGGGAGCTGTTTTTT. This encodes CASSLRRLVNTGELFF. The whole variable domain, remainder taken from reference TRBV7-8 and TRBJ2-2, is GAGVSQSPRYKVAKRGQDVALRCDPISGHVSLFWYQQALGQGPEFLTYFQNEAQLDKSGLPSDRFFAERPEGSVSTLKIQRTQQEDSAVYLCASSLRRLVNTGELFFGEGSRLTVL.

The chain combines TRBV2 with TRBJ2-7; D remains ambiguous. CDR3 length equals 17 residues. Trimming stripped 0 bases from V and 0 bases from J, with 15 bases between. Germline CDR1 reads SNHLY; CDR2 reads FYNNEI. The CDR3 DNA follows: TGTGCCAGCAGTGAAGCGCTTGTTGATAGAACCTCCTACGAGCAGTACTTC. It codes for CASSEALVDRTSYEQYF. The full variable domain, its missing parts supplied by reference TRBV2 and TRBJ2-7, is EPEVTQTPSHQVTQMGQEVILRCVPISNHLYFYWYRQILGQKVEFLVSFYNNEISEKSEIFDDQFSVERPDGSNFTLKIRSTKLEDSAMYFCASSEALVDRTSYEQYFGPGTRLTVT.

CDR3 sequence reads: CASSLGTTGKLFF. The CDR3 DNA follows: TGCGCCAGCAGCTTGGGGACCACGGGAAAACTGTTTTTT. The V gene is TRBV5-1, the J gene TRBJ1-4, with D hard to call. Germline CDR1 reads SGHRS; CDR2 reads YFSETQ. CDR3 length: 13 amino acids. V was trimmed by 0 bases and J by 10 bases, leaving 10 bases between them.

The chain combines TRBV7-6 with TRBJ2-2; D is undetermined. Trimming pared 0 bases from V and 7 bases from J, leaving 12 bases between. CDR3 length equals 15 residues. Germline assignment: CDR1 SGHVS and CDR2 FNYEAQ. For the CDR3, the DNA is TGTGCCAGCAGCTTAGCACCCTCAGGTGGCGGGGAGCTGTTTTTT. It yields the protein CASSLAPSGGGELFF.

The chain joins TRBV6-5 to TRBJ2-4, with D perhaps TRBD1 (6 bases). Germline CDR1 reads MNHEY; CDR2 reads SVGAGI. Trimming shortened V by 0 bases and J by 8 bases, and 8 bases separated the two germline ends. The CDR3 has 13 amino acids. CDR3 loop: CASSYSQGHIQYF. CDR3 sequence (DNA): TGTGCCAGCAGTTACTCCCAGGGGCACATTCAGTACTTC.

CDR3 sequence (DNA): TGTGCCAGCAGCCCCCCCCTGGTAGGGAGCGGAAACACCATATATTTT. This encodes CASSPPLVGSGNTIYF. The chain links TRBV13 to TRBJ1-3; D gene ambiguous. CDR1 and CDR2 from the germline V gene are PRHDT and FYEKMQ (reference sequence). The CDR3 has 16 amino acids. Deletions cut 5 bases from V and 4 bases from J, with 18 bases between. Drawing the rest from reference TRBV13 and TRBJ1-3, the complete variable domain is AAGVIQSPRHLIKEKRETATLKCYPIPRHDTVYWYQQGPGQDPQFLISFYEKMQSDKGSIPDRFSAQQFSDYHSELNMSSLELGDSALYFCASSPPLVGSGNTIYFGEGSWLTVV.

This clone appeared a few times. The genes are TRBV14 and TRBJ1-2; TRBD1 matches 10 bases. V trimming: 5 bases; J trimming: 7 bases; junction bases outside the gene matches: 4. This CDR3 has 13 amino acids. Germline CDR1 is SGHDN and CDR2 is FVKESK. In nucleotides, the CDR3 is TGTGCCAGCAGCGGCCGGGACAGGGGTGGCTACACCTTC. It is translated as CASSGRDRGGYTF. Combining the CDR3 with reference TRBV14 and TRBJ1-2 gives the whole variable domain EAGVTQFPSHSVIEKGQTVTLRCDPISGHDNLYWYRRVMGKEIKFLLHFVKESKQDESGMPNNRFLAERTGGTYSTLKVQPAELEDSGVYFCASSGRDRGGYTFGSGTRLTVV.

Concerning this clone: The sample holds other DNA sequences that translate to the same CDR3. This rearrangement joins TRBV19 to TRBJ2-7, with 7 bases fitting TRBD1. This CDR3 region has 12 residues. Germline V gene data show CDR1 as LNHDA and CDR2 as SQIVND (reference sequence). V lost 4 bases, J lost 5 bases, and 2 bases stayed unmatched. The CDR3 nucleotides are TGTGCCAGTAGTAGAGACAGGGACGAGCAGTACTTC. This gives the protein CASSRDRDEQYF. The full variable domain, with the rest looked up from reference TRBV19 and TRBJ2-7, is DGGITQSPKYLFRKEGQNVTLSCEQNLNHDAMYWYRQDPGQGLRLIYYSQIVNDFQKGDIAEGYSVSREKKESFPLTVTSAQKNPTAFYLCASSRDRDEQYFGPGTRLTVT.

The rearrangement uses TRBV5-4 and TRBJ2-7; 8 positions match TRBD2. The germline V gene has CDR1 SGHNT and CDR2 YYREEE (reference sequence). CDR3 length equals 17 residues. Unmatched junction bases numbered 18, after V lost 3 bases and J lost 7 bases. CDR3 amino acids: CASSSRPGGRGEGEQYF. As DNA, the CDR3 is TGTGCCAGCAGCTCCCGGCCGGGGGGGAGGGGGGAGGGTGAGCAGTACTTC.

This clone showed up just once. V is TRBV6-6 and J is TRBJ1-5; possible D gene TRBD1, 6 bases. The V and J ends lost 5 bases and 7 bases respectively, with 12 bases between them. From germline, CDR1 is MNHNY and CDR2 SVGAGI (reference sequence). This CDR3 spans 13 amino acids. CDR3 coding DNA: TGTGCCAGCAGTCCCGGGACATTGCAGCCCCAGCATTTT. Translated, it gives CASSPGTLQPQHF.

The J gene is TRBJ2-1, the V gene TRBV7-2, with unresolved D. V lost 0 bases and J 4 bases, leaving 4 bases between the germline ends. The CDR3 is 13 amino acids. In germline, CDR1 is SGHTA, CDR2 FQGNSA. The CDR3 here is CASSLARYNEQFF. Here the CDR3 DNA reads TGTGCCAGCAGCTTAGCTCGGTACAATGAGCAGTTCTTC.

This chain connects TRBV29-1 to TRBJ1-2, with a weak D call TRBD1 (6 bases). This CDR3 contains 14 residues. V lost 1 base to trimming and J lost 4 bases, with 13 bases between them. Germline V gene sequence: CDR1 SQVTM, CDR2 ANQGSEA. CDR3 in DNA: TGCAGCGTTGAAGCGGACAGACTTATCTATGGCTACACCTTC. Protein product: CSVEADRLIYGYTF.

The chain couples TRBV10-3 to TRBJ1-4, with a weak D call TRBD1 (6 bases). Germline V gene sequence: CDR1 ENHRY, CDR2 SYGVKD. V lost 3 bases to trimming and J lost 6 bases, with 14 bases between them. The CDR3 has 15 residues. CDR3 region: CAISDSRGAHEKLFF. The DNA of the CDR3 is TGTGCCATCAGTGACTCGCGGGGGGCGCATGAAAAACTGTTTTTT.

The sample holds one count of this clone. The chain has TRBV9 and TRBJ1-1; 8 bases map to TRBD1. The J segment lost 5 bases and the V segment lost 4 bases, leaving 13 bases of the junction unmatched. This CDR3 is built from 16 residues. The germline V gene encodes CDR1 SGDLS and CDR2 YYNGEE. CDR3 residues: CASSLWGTGSVTEAFF. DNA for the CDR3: TGTGCCAGCAGCTTGTGGGGGACAGGATCGGTTACTGAAGCTTTCTTT.

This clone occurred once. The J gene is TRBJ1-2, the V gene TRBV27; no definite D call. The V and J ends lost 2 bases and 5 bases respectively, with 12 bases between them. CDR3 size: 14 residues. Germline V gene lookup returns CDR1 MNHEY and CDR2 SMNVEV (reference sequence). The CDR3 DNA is TGTGCCAGCAGTTTAAGTCAAACGAGGTATGGCTACACCTTC. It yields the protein CASSLSQTRYGYTF.

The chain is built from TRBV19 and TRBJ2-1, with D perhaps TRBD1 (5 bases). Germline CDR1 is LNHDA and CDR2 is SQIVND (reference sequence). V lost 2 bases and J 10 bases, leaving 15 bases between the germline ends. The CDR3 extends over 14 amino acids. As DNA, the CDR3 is TGTGCCAGTAGTATACTAAACACAGGCAGGGAGCAGTTCTTC. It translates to CASSILNTGREQFF.

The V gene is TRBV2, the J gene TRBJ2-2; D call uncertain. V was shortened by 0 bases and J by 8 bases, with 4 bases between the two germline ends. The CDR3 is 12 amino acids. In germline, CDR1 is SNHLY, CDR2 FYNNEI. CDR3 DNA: TGTGCCAGCAGTGAAGCTGGGGGGGAGCTGTTTTTT. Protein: CASSEAGGELFF.

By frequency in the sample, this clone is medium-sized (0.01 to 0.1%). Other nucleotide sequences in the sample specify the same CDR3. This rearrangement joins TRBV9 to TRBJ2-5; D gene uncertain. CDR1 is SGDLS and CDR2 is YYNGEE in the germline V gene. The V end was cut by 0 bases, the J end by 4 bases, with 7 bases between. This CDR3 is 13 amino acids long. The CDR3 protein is CASSVARGETQYF. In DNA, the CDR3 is TGTGCCAGCAGCGTAGCGCGCGGAGAGACCCAGTACTTC.

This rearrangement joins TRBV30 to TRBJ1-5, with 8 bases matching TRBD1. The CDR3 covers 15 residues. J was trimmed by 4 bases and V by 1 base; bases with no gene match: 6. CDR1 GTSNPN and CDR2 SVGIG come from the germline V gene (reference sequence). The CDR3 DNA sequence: TGTGCCTGGAGTGATGGACAGGGAATGAATCAGCCCCAGCATTTT. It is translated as CAWSDGQGMNQPQHF. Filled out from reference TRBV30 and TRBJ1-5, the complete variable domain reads SQTIHQWPATLVQPVGSPLSLECTVEGTSNPNLYWYRQAAGRGLQLLFYSVGIGQISSEVPQNLSASRPQDRQFILSSKKLLLSDSGFYLCAWSDGQGMNQPQHFGDGTRLSIL.

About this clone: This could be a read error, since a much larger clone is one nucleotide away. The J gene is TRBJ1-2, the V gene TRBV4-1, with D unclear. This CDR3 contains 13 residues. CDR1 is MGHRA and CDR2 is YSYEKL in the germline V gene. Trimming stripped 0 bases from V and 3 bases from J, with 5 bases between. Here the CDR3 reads CASSQESDYGYTF. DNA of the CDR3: TGCGCCAGCAGCCAAGAGAGTGACTATGGCTACACCTTC.